This TCR beta chain was sequenced during a study of T cells after yellow fever vaccination. Trimming removed 2 bases at V and 0 bases at J, with 16 bases between. There are 17 residues in the CDR3. Germline CDR1 and CDR2: SGHRS and YFSETQ. Study results and caveats: A small proportion of clonotypes was detected in both the CD4 and CD8 compartments. Clones that expanded after primary vaccination mostly reappeared after the booster (approximately 96% CD4, approximately 85% CD8). Contamination by abundant bulk-population clonotypes could be present in FACS-sorted repertoires. The study found a weaker secondary response that peaked faster, day 5 versus 15.

TCRdb re-called the 5' RACE reads with MiXCR, one entry per CDR3 protein. Here the sample spans 60,000 to 95,000 distinct CDR3 sequences, about 7.2% being singletons. This clonotype was counted between two and nine times. The antigen remains undetermined. This TCR came from a man aged 18 to 35 who received the YFV17D yellow fever vaccine. Sequenced material: CD8+ T cells sorted from PBMCs, taken 9 to 10 days after the first yellow fever vaccination. This chain links TRBV5-1 with TRBJ2-3; tentatively, D is TRBD1 (6 bases). The CDR3 nucleotides are TGCGCCAGCAGCTTCCTAGACAGGCGGTCTAGCACAGATACGCAGTATTTT. This encodes CASSFLDRRSSTDTQYF. Together with reference TRBV5-1 and TRBJ2-3, the CDR3 gives the full variable domain: KAGVTQTPRYLIKTRGQQVTLSCSPISGHRSVSWYQQTPGQGLQFLFEYFSETQRNKGNFPGRFSGRQFSNSRSEMNVSTLELGDSALYLCASSFLDRRSSTDTQYFGPGTRLTVL.